Listed below are T cell receptor beta chains from one sample, sequenced in a study of blood T cells in healthy people across ages. A single record per CDR3 protein comes from TCRdb applying MiXCR to the 5' RACE reads. This sample has about 1.6 million distinct CDR3 sequences; around 36% occur once, and the top ten carry 11%. Sequenced: blood. The receptors stem from a woman in her thirties in good health. CDR3s include the opening cysteine and the closing phenylalanine or tryptophan. D genes are given only for firm matches. Clone size is not always given. Where it is, it says once, few, many or a class for expanded clones.

v_call	j_call	clone_size	d_call	cdr3_aa	cdr3_nt
TRBV3-1	TRBJ1-2	few	.	CASSQVAGPGSYGYTF	TGTGCCAGCAGCCAAGTTGCAGGGCCCGGGAGCTATGGCTACACCTTC
TRBV4-1	TRBJ2-7	many	TRBD2	CASSQGAGGAYEQYF	TGCGCCAGCAGCCAGGGGGCCGGGGGGGCCTACGAGCAGTACTTC
TRBV12-3/TRBV12-4	TRBJ1-1	few	.	CASSPDRSWAEAFF	TGTGCCAGCAGTCCGGACCGATCGTGGGCTGAAGCTTTCTTT
TRBV27	TRBJ2-7	.	.	CANSLTTRHEQYF	TGTGCCAACAGTCTCACGACAAGGCACGAGCAGTACTTC
TRBV20-1	TRBJ2-5	.	TRBD2	CSARGILAGRHQETQYF	TGCAGTGCTAGAGGGATACTAGCGGGGCGGCACCAAGAGACCCAGTACTTC
TRBV5-4	TRBJ2-7	few	TRBD2	CASSLQGGNEQYF	TGTGCCAGCAGCTTGCAGGGAGGGAACGAGCAGTACTTC
TRBV5-1	TRBJ2-1	.	.	CASSSTGVNEQFF	TGCGCCAGCAGCTCCACTGGGGTCAATGAGCAGTTCTTC
TRBV7-2	TRBJ2-7	few	.	CASSSGGSSYNEQYF	TGTGCCAGCAGCTCCGGGGGCAGCTCCTACAATGAGCAGTACTTC
TRBV7-3	TRBJ2-5	few	TRBD2	CASSKGLAGGSETQYF	TGTGCCAGCAGCAAAGGACTAGCGGGAGGGTCAGAGACCCAGTACTTC
TRBV5-1	TRBJ1-1	few	TRBD1	CASTPGGRNTEAFF	TGCGCCAGCACCCCAGGGGGCCGGAACACTGAAGCTTTCTTT
TRBV10-2	TRBJ2-1	.	TRBD2	CASSDGGGEQFF	TGCGCCAGCAGTGACGGGGGGGGTGAGCAGTTCTTC
TRBV9	TRBJ1-2	once	.	CASSGYRGGGYTF	TGTGCCAGCAGCGGCTACCGGGGAGGGGGCTACACCTTC
TRBV29-1	TRBJ1-1	.	.	CSVERNSGTEAFF	TGCAGCGTTGAAAGGAACAGCGGAACTGAAGCTTTCTTT
TRBV5-6	TRBJ1-1	.	.	CASSLNTVNTEAFF	TGTGCCAGCAGCTTGAACACAGTAAACACTGAAGCTTTCTTT
TRBV4-2	TRBJ2-2	few	.	CASSQGQGFTGELFF	TGTGCCAGCAGCCAAGGGCAGGGATTCACCGGGGAGCTGTTTTTT
TRBV18	TRBJ2-1	.	.	CASSPQGGAGYNEQFF	TGTGCCAGCTCACCCCAGGGGGGGGCCGGTTACAATGAGCAGTTCTTC
TRBV20-1	TRBJ2-1	few	TRBD2	CSALDGASGYNEQFF	TGCAGTGCCCTGGACGGGGCTAGCGGTTACAATGAGCAGTTCTTC
TRBV6-5	TRBJ2-3	few	.	CASKNRAAGTQYF	TGTGCCAGCAAAAACCGGGCCGCAGGTACGCAGTATTTT
TRBV13	TRBJ1-1	once	.	CASSLGQWRMKNTEAFF	TGTGCCAGCAGCCTAGGACAATGGCGAATGAAGAACACTGAAGCTTTCTTT
TRBV20-1	TRBJ1-1	many	.	CSARTGSTEAFF	TGCAGCGCCCGCACAGGGAGCACTGAAGCTTTCTTT
TRBV5-1	TRBJ2-2	few	.	CASSDKTVVGELFF	TGCGCCAGCAGCGACAAAACTGTAGTCGGGGAGCTGTTTTTT
TRBV5-6	TRBJ2-1	few	TRBD2	CASSLRLAGHEQFF	TGTGCCAGCAGCTTGAGACTAGCGGGACATGAGCAGTTCTTC
TRBV5-5	TRBJ1-2	.	.	CASGADSRGGYTF	TGTGCCAGCGGCGCCGACAGCCGGGGTGGCTACACCTTC